This T cell receptor beta chain was recovered during a study of shared clonotypes between healthy human individuals. Findings of the study overall: It was expected that sequencing depth would affect clonotype sharing among donors. Non-shared clonotypes showed lower generation probabilities than clonotypes common to all four donors.

Only Caucasian adults living in Nashville, Tennessee made up the donor group. On this clone: The antigen remains undetermined.

Sequencing was performed with immunoSEQ multiplex PCR; in TCRdb, only in-frame clones are kept and a portion is missing. The table records about 2.4 million clones, 80% to 95% of them present only once. V gave up 0 bases and J gave up 6 bases; unmatched junction bases: 8. Germline values: CDR1 SGHRS, CDR2 YFSETQ. The CDR3 extends over 16 amino acids. The clonotype comes from a man between 18 and 29 years old in good health. Some clones in this sample may be carry-over from other donors' samples. The sequenced sample was naive CD4+ T cells from PBMCs. The subset denotes: CD45RA+ positively selected. The gene calls are TRBV5-1 and TRBJ2-3; 9 bases map to TRBD1. CDR3 loop: CASSLGTGDRADTQYF. Here the CDR3 DNA reads TGCGCCAGCAGCTTGGGGACAGGGGATCGGGCGGATACGCAGTATTTT. Full variable domain (rest looked up from reference TRBV5-1 and TRBJ2-3): KAGVTQTPRYLIKTRGQQVTLSCSPISGHRSVSWYQQTPGQGLQFLFEYFSETQRNKGNFPGRFSGRQFSNSRSEMNVSTLELGDSALYLCASSLGTGDRADTQYFGPGTRLTVL.